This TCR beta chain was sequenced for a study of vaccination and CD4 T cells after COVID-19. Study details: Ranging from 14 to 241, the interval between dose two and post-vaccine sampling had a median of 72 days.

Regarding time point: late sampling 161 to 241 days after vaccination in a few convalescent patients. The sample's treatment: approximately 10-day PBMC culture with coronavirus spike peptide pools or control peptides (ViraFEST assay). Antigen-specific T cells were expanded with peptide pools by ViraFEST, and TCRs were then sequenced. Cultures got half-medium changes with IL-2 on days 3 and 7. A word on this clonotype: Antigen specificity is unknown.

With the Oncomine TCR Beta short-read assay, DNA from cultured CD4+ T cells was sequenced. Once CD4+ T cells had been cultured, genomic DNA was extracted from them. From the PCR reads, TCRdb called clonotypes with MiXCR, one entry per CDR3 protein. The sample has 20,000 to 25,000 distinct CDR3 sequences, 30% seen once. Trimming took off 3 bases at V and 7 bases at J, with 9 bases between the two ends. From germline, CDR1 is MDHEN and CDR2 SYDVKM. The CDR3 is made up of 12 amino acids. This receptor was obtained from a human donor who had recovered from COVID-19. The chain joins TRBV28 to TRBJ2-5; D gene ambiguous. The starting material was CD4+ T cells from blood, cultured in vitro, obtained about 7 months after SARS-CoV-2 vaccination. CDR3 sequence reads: CASSLGKGTQYF. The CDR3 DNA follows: TGTGCCAGCAGTTTGGGAAAGGGGACCCAGTACTTC.